Below are 25 T cell receptor beta chains sequenced from a single sample in a study of identical twins. TCRdb ran MiXCR on the 5' RACE reads and lists one entry per CDR3 protein. The repertoire holds roughly 690,000 distinct CDR3 sequences, about 20% seen once, with 4% to 4.5% in the top ten. These records were also assigned to another study, of T cells expressing NK-cell markers.

Sequencing was carried out using PBMCs. The receptors here all came from a young woman in good health.

This chain joins TRBV20-1 and TRBJ2-1; 9 bases are shared with TRBD2. V shed 6 bases, J shed 0 bases, and the junction held 6 bases outside the gene matches. Germline CDR1 and CDR2: DFQATT and SNEGSKA (reference sequence). CDR3 length: 15 residues. The CDR3 loop is CSARGLAGSYNEQFF. In DNA, the CDR3 is TGCAGTGCCAGGGGACTAGCAGGCTCCTACAATGAGCAGTTCTTC.

The genes are TRBV10-3 and TRBJ1-1, with a tentative D call TRBD1 (6 bases). Germline lookup yields CDR1 ENHRY and CDR2 SYGVKD. V dropped 0 bases and J dropped 5 bases, with 13 bases sitting between them. The CDR3 covers 15 residues. CDR3 amino acids: CAISESGGQRTEAFF. The DNA for the CDR3 is TGTGCCATCAGTGAGTCTGGGGGGCAACGGACTGAAGCTTTCTTT.

V is TRBV10-3 and J is TRBJ1-2; D is undetermined. The CDR3 extends over 11 amino acids. With 8 bases removed from V and 4 bases from J, the gap between germline ends came to 8 bases. Germline-derived CDR1 and CDR2 are ENHRY and SYGVKD. The CDR3 protein is CAIQGSYGYTF. The CDR3, as DNA: TGTGCCATCCAAGGGAGCTATGGCTACACCTTC.

In its sample, this clonotype was seen a few times. This chain joins TRBV4-1 and TRBJ1-1; weak D call: TRBD1 (5 bases). The CDR3 contains 16 residues. Germline lookup yields CDR1 MGHRA and CDR2 YSYEKL. Trimming pared 3 bases from V and 11 bases from J, leaving 25 bases between. The CDR3 coding sequence is TGCGCCAGCAGCCAGCGGGGGAAGTCTCGAACTCCCGAGGCTTTCTTT. This translates into CASSQRGKSRTPEAFF.

The chain uses TRBV20-1 and TRBJ2-5; D is uncertain. The CDR3 sequence is 14 residues long. Germline V CDR1 and CDR2: DFQATT, SNEGSKA (reference sequence). V was trimmed by 4 bases and J by 2 bases, leaving 14 bases between them. CDR3 region: CSAIDDRPQETQYF. CDR3 nucleotides: TGCAGTGCTATTGACGACCGTCCTCAAGAGACCCAGTACTTC.

The V and J genes are TRBV3-1 and TRBJ2-7; D call uncertain. The CDR3 extends over 15 amino acids. CDR1 is LGHDT and CDR2 is YNNKEL in the germline V gene (reference sequence). Trimming removed 2 bases from V and 3 bases from J, with 14 bases in between. The CDR3 DNA is TGTGCCAGCAGCCAAACATTTGGTGAGAGCTACGAGCAGTACTTC. Translating gives CASSQTFGESYEQYF.

This sequence joins TRBV20-1 and TRBJ2-3; no definite D call. From germline, CDR1 is DFQATT and CDR2 SNEGSKA (reference sequence). The CDR3 extends over 12 amino acids. V lost 4 bases and J 4 bases, leaving 9 bases between the germline ends. The CDR3: CSATYRADTQYF. The CDR3 bases are TGCAGTGCTACCTATAGAGCAGATACGCAGTATTTT.

The CDR3 sequence: CASSARGGAYEQYF. The CDR3 coding sequence is TGTGCCAGCAGTGCCAGGGGGGGGGCCTACGAGCAGTACTTC. This chain joins TRBV2 and TRBJ2-7; TRBD1 or TRBD2 may be the D gene (7 bases each). The germline gives CDR1 SNHLY, CDR2 FYNNEI. The CDR3 runs to 14 residues. V was shortened by 4 bases and J by 2 bases, with 12 bases between the two germline ends. The full variable domain, its missing parts supplied by reference TRBV2 and TRBJ2-7, is EPEVTQTPSHQVTQMGQEVILRCVPISNHLYFYWYRQILGQKVEFLVSFYNNEISEKSEIFDDQFSVERPDGSNFTLKIRSTKLEDSAMYFCASSARGGAYEQYFGPGTRLTVT.

The chain joins TRBV20-1 to TRBJ1-6; D gene uncertain. The CDR3 runs 16 residues. Germline V gene data show CDR1 as DFQATT and CDR2 as SNEGSKA (reference sequence). Trimming removed 1 base from V and 7 bases from J, with 17 bases in between. The CDR3 region has the DNA TGCAGTGCTAGAGGAGACGGTCGACACTTAAATTCACCCCTCCACTTT. It yields the protein CSARGDGRHLNSPLHF.

This clonotype was seen a handful of times. The chain recombines TRBV7-9 with TRBJ1-1, with a weak D call TRBD1 (5 bases). The CDR3 has 14 amino acids. Germline V gene sequence: CDR1 SEHNR, CDR2 FQNEAQ (reference sequence). The V gene lost 1 base and the J gene lost 4 bases, with 10 bases spanning the gap. The CDR3 reads CASSLGQRVTEAFF. The CDR3 DNA reads TGTGCCAGCAGCTTAGGACAGAGGGTCACTGAAGCTTTCTTT.

The rearrangement links TRBV5-1 to TRBJ2-2; maybe TRBD1 (5 bases). The V end was cut by 4 bases, the J end by 4 bases, with 8 bases between. Germline V lookup: CDR1 SGHRS, CDR2 YFSETQ. CDR3 length equals 13 residues. The CDR3 region is CASSIGVTGELFF. The CDR3 nucleotides read TGCGCCAGCAGCATAGGGGTCACCGGGGAGCTGTTTTTT.

The V gene is TRBV9, the J gene TRBJ2-2; D unclear. Germline assignment: CDR1 SGDLS and CDR2 YYNGEE. The CDR3 extends over 16 amino acids. The ends were cut back, 0 bases at V and 3 bases at J, with 12 bases in the middle. The DNA for the CDR3 is TGTGCCAGCAGCGTAGGGGCAGAAGAACACACCGGGGAGCTGTTTTTT. This sequence encodes CASSVGAEEHTGELFF.

This chain uses TRBV29-1 with TRBJ1-2; TRBD1 aligns across 8 bases. V lost 5 bases and J lost 7; bases outside the gene matches: 12. Germline-derived CDR1 and CDR2 are SQVTM and ANQGSEA. The CDR3 sequence is 14 residues long. The CDR3 region is CSVLPGQEDGGYTF. CDR3 nucleotide sequence: TGCAGCGTTTTACCGGGACAGGAGGATGGTGGCTACACCTTC. The complete variable domain, with remaining parts taken from reference TRBV29-1 and TRBJ1-2, reads SAVISQKPSRDICQRGTSLTIQCQVDSQVTMMFWYRQQPGQSLTLIATANQGSEATYESGFVIDKFPISRPNLTFSTLTVSNMSPEDSSIYLCSVLPGQEDGGYTFGSGTRLTVV.

This rearrangement joins TRBV10-3 to TRBJ2-3; no clear D. V shed 7 bases and J shed 0 bases, with 8 bases lying between them. Germline lookup yields CDR1 ENHRY and CDR2 SYGVKD. The length of the CDR3 is 13 residues. The chain's CDR3 is CAINLASTDTQYF. CDR3 nucleotides: TGTGCCATCAATCTGGCGAGCACAGATACGCAGTATTTT.

The sample holds many counts of this clonotype. The chain couples TRBV4-1 to TRBJ2-7; D perhaps matches TRBD2 (5 bases). The CDR3 length is 18 residues. Germline values: CDR1 MGHRA, CDR2 YSYEKL. Trimming left V 0 bases short and J 5 bases short, with 23 bases between. The CDR3 protein is CASSQDLDPEDFTNEQYF. The CDR3, as DNA: TGCGCCAGCAGCCAAGATTTGGATCCTGAGGACTTTACCAACGAGCAGTACTTC.

This clonotype came up many times. CDR3 DNA sequence: TGCAGTGCCAGGGACAGCCCGGTCCGGACTGAAGCTTTCTTT. Amino acids: CSARDSPVRTEAFF. The gene calls are TRBV20-1 and TRBJ1-1; TRBD1 agrees at 7 bases. Germline V CDR1 and CDR2: DFQATT, SNEGSKA (reference sequence). The J segment lost 5 bases and the V segment lost 6 bases, leaving 12 bases of the junction unmatched. The CDR3 consists of 14 residues.

The rearrangement links TRBV4-3 to TRBJ2-1; D possibly corresponds to TRBD1 (5 bases). Looked up from germline, CDR1 is LGHNA and CDR2 is YSLEER. CDR3 length: 17 amino acids. Trimming stripped 0 bases from V and 0 bases from J, with 12 bases between. CDR3 loop: CASSQELGLHSYNEQFF. The CDR3 DNA sequence: TGCGCCAGCAGCCAAGAGTTGGGGCTACACTCCTACAATGAGCAGTTCTTC.

This clonotype came up many times. This rearrangement joins TRBV28 to TRBJ2-1; TRBD2 is a possible D gene (6 bases). Germline loops: CDR1 MDHEN, CDR2 SYDVKM. This CDR3 spans 15 amino acids. Trimming stripped 2 bases from V and 5 bases from J, with 13 bases between. CDR3 coding DNA: TGTGCCAGCAGTTTAACGGGAGAAAGCGACAATGAGCAGTTCTTC. Protein: CASSLTGESDNEQFF.

There are a few counts of this clonotype. J is TRBJ2-7 and V is TRBV6-5, with 7 bases matching TRBD2. The germline CDR1 and CDR2 sequences are MNHEY and SVGAGI. The CDR3 totals 17 residues. J was trimmed by 6 bases and V by 0 bases; bases with no gene match: 14. Here the CDR3 DNA reads TGTGCCAGCAGTTACTCGAGCTCTGGACTAGGGTCCCCCGAGCAGTACTTC. This translates into CASSYSSSGLGSPEQYF.

This clonotype was counted between two and nine times. V gene TRBV7-2 combines with J gene TRBJ2-3; TRBD2 matches 10 bases. The CDR3 spans 14 residues. With V trimmed by 5 bases and J by 7 bases, 6 bases remained unmatched. Germline CDR1 reads SGHTA; CDR2 reads FQGNSA. CDR3 sequence reads: CASSPGTSVHTQYF. DNA of the CDR3: TGTGCCAGCAGCCCCGGGACTAGCGTACATACGCAGTATTTT.

CDR3 DNA: TGTGCCAGCAGTGAGACTAACGGGGGGCCCTACAATGAGCAGTTCTTC. This gives the protein CASSETNGGPYNEQFF. The chain uses TRBV2 and TRBJ2-1, with D possibly being TRBD2 (7 bases). This CDR3 spans 16 amino acids. From germline, CDR1 is SNHLY and CDR2 FYNNEI. V was shortened by 3 bases and J by 2 bases, with 14 bases between the two germline ends.

This clonotype was counted only a few times. V and J are TRBV13 and TRBJ2-7; D might be TRBD1 (6 bases). V shed 1 base and J shed 0 bases, with 16 bases lying between them. In germline, CDR1 is PRHDT, CDR2 FYEKMQ (reference sequence). The CDR3 runs to 17 residues. DNA for the CDR3: TGTGCCAGCAGCTTAGCCGGTGGGGACAAATCCTCCTACGAGCAGTACTTC. Residues: CASSLAGGDKSSYEQYF.

This clonotype was seen a few times. The rearrangement uses TRBV12-3 or TRBV12-4 and TRBJ1-1; 9 positions agree with TRBD1. The CDR3 runs to 13 residues. The V and J ends lost 6 bases and 11 bases, in that order; junction bases with no gene match: 10. CDR3 protein: CASSDRGDVLAFF. The DNA for the CDR3 is TGTGCCAGCAGCGACAGGGGGGACGTCTTGGCTTTCTTT.

The chain has TRBV12-3 or TRBV12-4 and TRBJ2-7; D unclear. The CDR3 length is 15 residues. Trimming removed 3 bases from V and 0 bases from J, with 12 bases in between. CDR3 nucleotide sequence: TGTGCCAGCAGTTTTTATGCCGGAAGCTCCTACGAGCAGTACTTC. As protein: CASSFYAGSSYEQYF.

The chain joins TRBV5-4 to TRBJ2-2, with D possibly matching TRBD2 (5 bases). The CDR3 sequence is 16 residues long. Germline loops: CDR1 SGHNT, CDR2 YYREEE (reference sequence). The V end was cut by 6 bases, the J end by 7 bases, with 22 bases between. Here the CDR3 reads CASTPDVVTTVGELFF. In DNA, the CDR3 is TGTGCCAGCACCCCCGATGTCGTGACTACCGTCGGGGAGCTGTTTTTT.